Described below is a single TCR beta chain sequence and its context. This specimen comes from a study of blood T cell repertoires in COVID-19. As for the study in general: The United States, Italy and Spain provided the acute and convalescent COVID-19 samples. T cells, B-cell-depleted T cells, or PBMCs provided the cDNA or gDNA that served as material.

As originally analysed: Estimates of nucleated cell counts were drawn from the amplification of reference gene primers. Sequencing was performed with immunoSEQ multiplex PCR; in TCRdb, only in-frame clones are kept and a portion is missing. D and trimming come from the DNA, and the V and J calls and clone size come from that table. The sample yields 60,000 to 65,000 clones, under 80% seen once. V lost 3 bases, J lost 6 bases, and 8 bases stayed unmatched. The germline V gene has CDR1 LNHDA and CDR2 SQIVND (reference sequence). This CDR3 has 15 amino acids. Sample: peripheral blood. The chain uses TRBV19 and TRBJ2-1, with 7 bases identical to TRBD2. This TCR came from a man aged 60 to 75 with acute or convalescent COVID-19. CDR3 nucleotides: TGTGCCAGTAGTATTCAGAGCCGGGAGGCCAATGAGCAGTTCTTC. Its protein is CASSIQSREANEQFF.